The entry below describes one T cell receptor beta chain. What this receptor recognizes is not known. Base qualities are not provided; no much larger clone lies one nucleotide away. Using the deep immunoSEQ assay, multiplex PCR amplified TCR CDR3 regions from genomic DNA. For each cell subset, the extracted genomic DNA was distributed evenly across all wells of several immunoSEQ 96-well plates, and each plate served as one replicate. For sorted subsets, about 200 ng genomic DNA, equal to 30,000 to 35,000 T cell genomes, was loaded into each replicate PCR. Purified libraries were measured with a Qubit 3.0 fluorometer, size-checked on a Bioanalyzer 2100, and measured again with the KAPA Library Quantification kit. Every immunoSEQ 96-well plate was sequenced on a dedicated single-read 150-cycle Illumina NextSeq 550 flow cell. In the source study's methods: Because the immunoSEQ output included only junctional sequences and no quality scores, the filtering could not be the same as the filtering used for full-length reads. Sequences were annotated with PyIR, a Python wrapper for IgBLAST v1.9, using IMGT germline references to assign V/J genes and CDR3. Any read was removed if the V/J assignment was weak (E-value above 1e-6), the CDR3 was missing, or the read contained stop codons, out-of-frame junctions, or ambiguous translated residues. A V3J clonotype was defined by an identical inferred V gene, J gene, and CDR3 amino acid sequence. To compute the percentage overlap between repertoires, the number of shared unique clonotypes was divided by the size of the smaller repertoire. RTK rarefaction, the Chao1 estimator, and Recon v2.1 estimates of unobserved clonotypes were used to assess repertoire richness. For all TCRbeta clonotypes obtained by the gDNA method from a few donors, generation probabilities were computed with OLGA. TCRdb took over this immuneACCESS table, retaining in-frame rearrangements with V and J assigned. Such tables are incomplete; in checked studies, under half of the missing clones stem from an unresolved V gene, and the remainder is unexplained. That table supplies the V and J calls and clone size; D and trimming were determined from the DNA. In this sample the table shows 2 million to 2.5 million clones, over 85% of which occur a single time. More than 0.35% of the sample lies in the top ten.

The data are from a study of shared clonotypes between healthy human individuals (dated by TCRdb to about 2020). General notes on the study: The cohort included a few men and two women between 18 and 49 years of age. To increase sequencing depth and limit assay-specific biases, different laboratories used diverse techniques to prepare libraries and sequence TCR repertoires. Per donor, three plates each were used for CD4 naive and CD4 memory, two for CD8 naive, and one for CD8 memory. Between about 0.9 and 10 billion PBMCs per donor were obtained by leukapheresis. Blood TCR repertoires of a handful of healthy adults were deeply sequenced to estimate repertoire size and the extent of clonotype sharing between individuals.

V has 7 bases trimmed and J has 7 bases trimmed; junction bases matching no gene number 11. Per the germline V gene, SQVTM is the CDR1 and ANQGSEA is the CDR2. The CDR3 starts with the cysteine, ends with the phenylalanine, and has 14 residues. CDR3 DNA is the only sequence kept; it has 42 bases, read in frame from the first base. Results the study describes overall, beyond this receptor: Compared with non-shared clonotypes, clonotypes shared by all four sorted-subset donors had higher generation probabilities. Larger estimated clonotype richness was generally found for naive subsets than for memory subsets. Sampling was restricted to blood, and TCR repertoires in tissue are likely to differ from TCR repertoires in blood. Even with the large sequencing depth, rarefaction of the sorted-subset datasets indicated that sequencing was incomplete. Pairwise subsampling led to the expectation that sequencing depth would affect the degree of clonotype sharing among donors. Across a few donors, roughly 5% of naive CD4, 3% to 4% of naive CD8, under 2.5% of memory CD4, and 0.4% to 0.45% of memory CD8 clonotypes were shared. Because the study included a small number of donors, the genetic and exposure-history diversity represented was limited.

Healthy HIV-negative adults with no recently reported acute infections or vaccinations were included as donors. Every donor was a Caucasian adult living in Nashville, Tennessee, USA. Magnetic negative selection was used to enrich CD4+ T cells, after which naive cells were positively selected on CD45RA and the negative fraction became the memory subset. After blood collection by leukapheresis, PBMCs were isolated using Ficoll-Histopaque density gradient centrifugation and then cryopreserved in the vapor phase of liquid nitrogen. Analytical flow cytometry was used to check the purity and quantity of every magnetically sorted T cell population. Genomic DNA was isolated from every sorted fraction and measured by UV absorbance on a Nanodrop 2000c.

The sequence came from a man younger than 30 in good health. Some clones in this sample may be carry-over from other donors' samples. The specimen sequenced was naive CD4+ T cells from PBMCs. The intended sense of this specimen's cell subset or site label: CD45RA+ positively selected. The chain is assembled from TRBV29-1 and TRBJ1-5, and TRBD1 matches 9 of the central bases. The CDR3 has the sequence CSASYGTGRQPQHF. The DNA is TGCAGCGCCTCGTACGGGACAGGGAGGCAGCCCCAGCATTTT. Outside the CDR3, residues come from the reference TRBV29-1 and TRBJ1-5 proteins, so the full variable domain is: SAVISQKPSRDICQRGTSLTIQCQVDSQVTMMFWYRQQPGQSLTLIATANQGSEATYESGFVIDKFPISRPNLTFSTLTVSNMSPEDSSIYLCSASYGTGRQPQHFGDGTRLSIL.